The 28 T cell receptor beta chains below come from one sample, sequenced in a study of molecular identifiers for immune sequencing clone quantification. One entry per CDR3 protein results from TCRdb running MiXCR on the PCR reads. In the table there are nearly 650,000 distinct CDR3 sequences, about 25% of which are singletons. Sequenced: naive CD8+ T cells from blood, with Jurkat cell RNA spiked in. Sample subset: FACS-sorted CD8+CD4-CCR7+CD45RA+ naive T cells. These receptors originate from a human donor in good health. Some libraries in this study had Jurkat cell RNA spiked in.

The rearrangement joins TRBV4-3 to TRBJ1-1; no clear D. Germline V gives CDR1 LGHNA, CDR2 YSLEER. The V and J ends lost 0 bases and 0 bases respectively, with 17 bases between them. The CDR3 sequence is 18 residues long. The CDR3 DNA reads as TGCGCCAGCAGCCAAGATGTAATAGCCCGAGGGATGAACACTGAAGCTTTCTTT. Translation gives CASSQDVIARGMNTEAFF.

This clonotype was recorded at least ten times. The chain joins TRBV7-9 to TRBJ1-1; maybe TRBD1 (5 bases). The CDR3 runs to 17 residues. The germline V gene has CDR1 SEHNR and CDR2 FQNEAQ (reference sequence). V was cut by 2 bases and J by 3 bases, with 19 bases left in between. CDR3 sequence (DNA): TGTGCCAGCAGCTTACTAACCGGTCAGGGTCCATACACTGAAGCTTTCTTT. Translating gives CASSLLTGQGPYTEAFF.

This clonotype appeared a few times. The chain uses TRBV27 and TRBJ2-3; 7 bases map to TRBD1. V was pared by 2 bases and J by 2 bases, with 7 bases of the junction left unmatched. Germline V gene data show CDR1 as MNHEY and CDR2 as SMNVEV (reference sequence). This CDR3 comprises 16 residues. The CDR3 DNA is TGTGCCAGCAGTTTAGTCCAGGGACAGCTCACAGATACGCAGTATTTT. As protein: CASSLVQGQLTDTQYF.

This clonotype has ten or more counts. CDR3 amino acids: CASSQGTGGVEAFF. In DNA form, the CDR3 reads TGTGCCAGCAGCCAAGGGACAGGGGGAGTTGAAGCTTTCTTT. The chain joins TRBV7-9 to TRBJ1-1, with 11 bases that match TRBD1. CDR3 length: 14 amino acids. Germline CDR1 is SEHNR and CDR2 is FQNEAQ (reference sequence). Trimming at V came to 5 bases and at J to 7 bases, leaving 6 bases not matched to a gene.

The chain links TRBV6-6 to TRBJ1-1; 8 nucleotides line up with TRBD1. Losses at the gene ends were 5 bases for V and 1 base for J; bases not matched to a gene: 6. There are 15 residues in the CDR3. Germline V gene lookup returns CDR1 MNHNY and CDR2 SVGAGI (reference sequence). CDR3 in DNA: TGTGCCAGCAGTCACATACAGGGGGGGAACACTGAAGCTTTCTTT. As protein: CASSHIQGGNTEAFF.

The rearrangement uses TRBV9 and TRBJ1-3; D ambiguous. The germline CDR1 and CDR2 sequences are SGDLS and YYNGEE. V was cut by 4 bases and J by 0 bases, with 14 bases left in between. The CDR3 consists of 16 residues. CDR3 protein: CASSPRTGNSGNTIYF. Here the CDR3 DNA reads TGTGCCAGCAGCCCTCGGACTGGAAACTCTGGAAACACCATATATTTT.

The gene calls are TRBV27 and TRBJ1-4; possible D gene TRBD1, 6 bases. Germline V gene sequence: CDR1 MNHEY, CDR2 SMNVEV (reference sequence). Trimming stripped 6 bases from V and 7 bases from J, with 18 bases between. The CDR3 is made up of 15 amino acids. The CDR3 DNA reads as TGTGCCAGCAGGGGACAACAGGGCTACTCTGAAAAACTGTTTTTT. It is translated as CASRGQQGYSEKLFF.

The table lists this clonotype with many counts. This chain joins TRBV2 and TRBJ2-5; possible D gene TRBD2, 6 bases. The CDR3 loop spans 14 amino acids. Trimming took off 4 bases at V and 2 bases at J, with 11 bases between the two ends. CDR1 and CDR2 from the germline V gene are SNHLY and FYNNEI. The CDR3 DNA reads TGTGCCAGCAGTGCCGGGACTTATCAAGAGACCCAGTACTTC. This sequence encodes CASSAGTYQETQYF. The whole variable domain, remainder taken from reference TRBV2 and TRBJ2-5, is EPEVTQTPSHQVTQMGQEVILRCVPISNHLYFYWYRQILGQKVEFLVSFYNNEISEKSEIFDDQFSVERPDGSNFTLKIRSTKLEDSAMYFCASSAGTYQETQYFGPGTRLLVL.

This clonotype was observed many times. DNA for the CDR3: TGCGCCAGCAGCAGATCCCGTGCTGGGGCTCAAGAGACCCAGTACTTC. This sequence encodes CASSRSRAGAQETQYF. The rearrangement joins TRBV5-1 to TRBJ2-5; a possible D gene is TRBD1 (5 bases). Germline V gene sequence: CDR1 SGHRS, CDR2 YFSETQ. The ends were cut back, 4 bases at V and 2 bases at J, with 18 bases in the middle. This CDR3 is 16 amino acids long.

The V and J genes are TRBV20-1 and TRBJ2-2, with D perhaps TRBD2 (7 bases). This CDR3 spans 15 amino acids. From germline, CDR1 is DFQATT and CDR2 SNEGSKA (reference sequence). Trimming took off 1 base at V and 5 bases at J, with 14 bases between the two ends. The CDR3, as DNA: TGCAGTGCTAGAGTGGGGGGGGCGGCTACCGGGGAGCTGTTTTTT. Translated, it gives CSARVGGAATGELFF.

This rearrangement joins TRBV5-4 to TRBJ2-1, with TRBD1 matching over 8 bases. V lost 4 bases, J lost 0 bases, and 9 bases stayed unmatched. This CDR3 contains 17 residues. Looked up from germline, CDR1 is SGHNT and CDR2 is YYREEE (reference sequence). CDR3 coding DNA: TGTGCCAGCAGCACCGGGACAGGATGGACCTCCTACAATGAGCAGTTCTTC. It is translated as CASSTGTGWTSYNEQFF.

This clonotype was recorded only once. The J gene is TRBJ1-2, the V gene TRBV27; TRBD1 aligns across 10 bases. Trimming took 5 bases from V and 7 from J; bases not matched to a gene: 16. The CDR3 is 17 residues long. Looked up from germline, CDR1 is MNHEY and CDR2 is SMNVEV (reference sequence). The chain's CDR3 is CASSGGWTGGVRRGYTF. As DNA, the CDR3 is TGTGCCAGCAGTGGGGGATGGACAGGGGGAGTTAGGCGTGGCTACACCTTC.

This clonotype has a count of ten or more. A read error may account for a junction end that differs from germline. The chain employs TRBV7-9 and TRBJ2-7, with no clear D. This CDR3 is 12 amino acids long. Germline loops: CDR1 SEHNR, CDR2 FQNEAQ (reference sequence). The CDR3 here is CASSPRSFEQYF. CDR3 coding DNA: TGTGCCAGCAGCCCCAGGTCCTTCGAGCAGTACTTC.

This clonotype was detected a few times. The chain carries TRBV12-3 or TRBV12-4 and TRBJ1-1; TRBD1 agrees at 7 bases. The CDR3 runs 17 residues. V was clipped by 5 bases and J by 9 bases; unmatched bases: 21. As DNA, the CDR3 is TGTGCCAGCAGTACCAGGACAGGACCTTCTACTCCTCCCCAAGCTTTCTTT. Its protein is CASSTRTGPSTPPQAFF.

There are many counts of this clonotype. The chain has TRBV4-1 and TRBJ1-1; 9 nucleotides agree with TRBD1. After removal of 7 bases from V and 5 bases from J, the junction contained 5 bases not matched to a gene. Per germline, CDR1 MGHRA and CDR2 YSYEKL. The CDR3 covers 13 residues. The CDR3 coding sequence is TGCGCCAGCATTGACAGGGGGAAGACTGAAGCTTTCTTT. Protein sequence: CASIDRGKTEAFF.

This clonotype has at least ten counts. The CDR3 bases are TGCGCCAGCAGCCAAGAGTGGGGGGAAGAGACCCAGTACTTC. Residues: CASSQEWGEETQYF. The chain carries TRBV4-3 and TRBJ2-5, with a tentative D call TRBD2 (6 bases). The CDR3 is made up of 14 amino acids. V shed 0 bases and J shed 3 bases, with 8 bases lying between them. Looked up from germline, CDR1 is LGHNA and CDR2 is YSLEER.

The genes are TRBV4-1 and TRBJ1-1, with 10 bases fitting TRBD1. Germline V gene sequence: CDR1 MGHRA, CDR2 YSYEKL. CDR3 size: 15 residues. The trim removed 3 bases at V and 4 bases at J, leaving 5 bases unmatched. CDR3 in amino acids: CASSQTGGGSTEAFF. CDR3 sequence (DNA): TGCGCCAGCAGCCAGACAGGGGGCGGAAGCACTGAAGCTTTCTTT.

With regard to this clonotype: An end of the junction does not agree with germline; a read error may underlie this. The rearrangement links TRBV6-5 to TRBJ2-5, with D uncertain. Germline assignment: CDR1 MNHEY and CDR2 SVGAGI. The CDR3 covers 14 residues. The CDR3 DNA follows: TGTGCCCGCAGTCCTGAGGATCATAGGGTGACCCAGTACTTC. Translated, it gives CARSPEDHRVTQYF.

In regard to this clonotype: A single base separates this from a much larger clone, so it may be a read error. The chain links TRBV7-9 to TRBJ2-5, with D maybe TRBD1 (6 bases). The V gene lost 1 base and the J gene lost 4 bases, with 13 bases spanning the gap. This CDR3 has 15 residues. Germline loops: CDR1 SEHNR, CDR2 FQNEAQ (reference sequence). Here the CDR3 DNA reads TGTGCCAGCAGCTTAGGCCTGACAGGCAGAGAGACCCAGTACTTC. It yields the protein CASSLGLTGRETQYF. Supplemented by reference TRBV7-9 and TRBJ2-5, the full variable domain reads DTGVSQNPRHKITKRGQNVTFRCDPISEHNRLYWYRQTLGQGPEFLTYFQNEAQLEKSRLLSDRFSAERPKGSFSTLEIQRTEQGDSAMYLCASSLGLTGRETQYFGPGTRLLVL.

A word on this clonotype: The conserved phenylalanine or tryptophan normally closing the CDR3 is absent here, so this likely arose from a read error. The gene calls are TRBV9 and TRBJ2-7; D not certain. Germline V CDR1 and CDR2: SGDLS, YYNGEE. This CDR3 comprises 14 residues. Trimming shortened V by 0 bases and J by 5 bases, and 12 bases separated the two germline ends. CDR3 protein: CASSVVPEGHEQYL. Written as DNA, the CDR3 is TGTGCCAGCAGCGTAGTTCCCGAAGGCCACGAGCAGTACCTC.

This clonotype was detected many times. V is TRBV6-4 and J is TRBJ1-1, with TRBD1 matching over 8 bases. J was trimmed by 1 base and V by 10 bases; bases with no gene match: 11. This CDR3 has 15 residues. Germline CDR1 is MRHNA and CDR2 is SNTAGT. The CDR3 nucleotides are TGTGCCATCCCAATCCCTGGACAGGGGAACACTGAAGCTTTCTTT. Amino acids: CAIPIPGQGNTEAFF.

The J gene is TRBJ2-2, the V gene TRBV4-1; D is possibly TRBD1 or TRBD2 (5 bases each). V lost 3 bases, J lost 5 bases, and 22 bases lay in between. Germline V gene lookup returns CDR1 MGHRA and CDR2 YSYEKL. This CDR3 has 18 residues. For the CDR3, the DNA is TGCGCCAGCAGCCAGTTTTACGGGCAGGGAGTTTTGACCGGGGAGCTGTTTTTT. This translates into CASSQFYGQGVLTGELFF.

The table lists this clonotype with many counts. The chain recombines TRBV4-3 with TRBJ1-1, with unresolved D. Per the germline V gene, CDR1 is LGHNA and CDR2 is YSLEER. This CDR3 spans 15 amino acids. V lost 0 bases to trimming and J lost 1 base, with 9 bases between them. The CDR3 spells CASSQDRSPNTEAFF. The CDR3 DNA follows: TGCGCCAGCAGCCAAGATCGCAGCCCGAACACTGAAGCTTTCTTT.

Details on this clonotype: The germline gene is not matched at one end of the junction; a read error may be the cause. This chain uses TRBV10-3 with TRBJ2-2; a possible D gene is TRBD2 (6 bases). This CDR3 contains 18 residues. Looked up from germline, CDR1 is ENHRY and CDR2 is SYGVKD. CDR3 nucleotides: TGTGCCATCAGTGACGGTCCGGGCCAGACGATTAACACCGGGGGGCTGTTTTTT. Its protein is CAISDGPGQTINTGGLFF.

To note about this clonotype: Being one base from a much bigger clone, this may be a read error. V usage is TRBV4-1 and J usage is TRBJ1-3, with D perhaps TRBD1 (5 bases). Germline assignment: CDR1 MGHRA and CDR2 YSYEKL. The CDR3 has 13 residues. The CDR3 DNA follows: TGCGCCGGCAGCCCTGGACACGGAAACACCATATATTTT. Translated, it gives CAGSPGHGNTIYF.

Of note for this clonotype: Just one base apart from a much larger clone, this may be a read error. The chain uses TRBV20-1 and TRBJ2-1; the D is unclear. The germline V gene has CDR1 DFQATT and CDR2 SNEGSKA (reference sequence). CDR3 length equals 14 residues. The CDR3 is CSAPPAVSNNEQFF. CDR3 nucleotide sequence: TGCAGTGCCCCCCCAGCCGTCTCCAACAATGAGCAGTTCTTC.

This clonotype was observed a handful of times. J is TRBJ2-7 and V is TRBV4-1, with D unresolved. Germline assignment: CDR1 MGHRA and CDR2 YSYEKL. The CDR3 loop spans 16 amino acids. Trimming cost V 1 base and J 3 bases, with 16 bases left between them. Here the CDR3 DNA reads TGCGCCAGCAGCCAAGCTTCGACGGACCTGAACTACGAGCAGTACTTC. Its translation is CASSQASTDLNYEQYF.

The V call is TRBV6-2 or TRBV6-3, the J call TRBJ2-3; 9 positions match TRBD2. V lost 4 bases to trimming and J lost 5 bases; unmatched junction nucleotides: 13. From germline, CDR1 is MNHEY and CDR2 SVGEGT. The CDR3 is 17 amino acids. CDR3 bases: TGTGCCAGCAGTTTATCCTCCATAGCGGGAGTAGGAGATACGCAGTATTTT. Translation gives CASSLSSIAGVGDTQYF.